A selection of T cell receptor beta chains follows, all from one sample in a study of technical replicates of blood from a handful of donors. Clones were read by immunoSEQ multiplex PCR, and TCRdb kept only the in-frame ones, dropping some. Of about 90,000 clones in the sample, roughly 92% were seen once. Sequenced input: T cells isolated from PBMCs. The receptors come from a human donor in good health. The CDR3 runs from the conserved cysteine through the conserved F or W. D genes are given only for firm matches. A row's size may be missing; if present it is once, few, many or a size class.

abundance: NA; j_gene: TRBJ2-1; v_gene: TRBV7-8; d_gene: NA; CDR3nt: TGTGCCAGCAGCTTAGGTGACAGAGTCAACCCCAATGAGCAGTTCTTC; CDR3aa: CASSLGDRVNPNEQFF
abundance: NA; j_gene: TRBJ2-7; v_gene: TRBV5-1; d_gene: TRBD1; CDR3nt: TGCGCCAGCAGCTTGTCAGGGGGCGGAATGCTCGAGCAGTACTTC; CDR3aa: CASSLSGGGMLEQYF
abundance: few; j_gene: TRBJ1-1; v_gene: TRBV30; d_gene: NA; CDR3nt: TGTGCCTGGTGGGGAGGCTGGGGGAACACTGAAGCTTTCTTT; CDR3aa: CAWWGGWGNTEAFF
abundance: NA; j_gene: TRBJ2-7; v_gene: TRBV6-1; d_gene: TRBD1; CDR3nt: TGTGCCAGCAGCGAAGAAGGGCAGGGGGCATGGGAGCAGTACTTC; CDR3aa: CASSEEGQGAWEQYF
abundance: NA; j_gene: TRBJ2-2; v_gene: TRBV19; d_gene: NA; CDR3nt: TGTGCCAGTAGAAACCAGGGATGGGACACCGGGGAGCTGTTTTTT; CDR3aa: CASRNQGWDTGELFF
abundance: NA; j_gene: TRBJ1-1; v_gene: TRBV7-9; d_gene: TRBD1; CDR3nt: TGTGCCAGCAGCCCGTCCGGGACAGGGAGGGTAGGTACTGAAGCTTTCTTT; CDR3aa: CASSPSGTGRVGTEAFF
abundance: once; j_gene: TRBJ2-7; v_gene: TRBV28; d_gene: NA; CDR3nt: TGTGCCAGCAAGGGTGAACTAGAGAACTACGAGCAGTACTTC; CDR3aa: CASKGELENYEQYF
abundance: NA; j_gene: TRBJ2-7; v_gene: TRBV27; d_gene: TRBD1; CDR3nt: TGTGCCAGCAGTTTCGGGACAGGGGGCCACGAGCAGTACTTC; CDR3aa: CASSFGTGGHEQYF
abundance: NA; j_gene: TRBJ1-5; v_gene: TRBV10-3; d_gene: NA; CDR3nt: TGTGCCATCAGTGAGTCCACAAATCAGCCCCAGCATTTT; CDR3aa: CAISESTNQPQHF
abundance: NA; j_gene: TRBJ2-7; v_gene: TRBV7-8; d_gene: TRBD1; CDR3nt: TGTGCCAGCAGACTGCGGTACAGGGGGGACGACGAGCAGTACTTC; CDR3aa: CASRLRYRGDDEQYF
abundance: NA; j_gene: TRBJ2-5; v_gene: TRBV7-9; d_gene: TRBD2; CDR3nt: TGTGCCAGCAGCCTCCGACTAGCGGGCGGACAAGAGACCCAGTACTTC; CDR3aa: CASSLRLAGGQETQYF
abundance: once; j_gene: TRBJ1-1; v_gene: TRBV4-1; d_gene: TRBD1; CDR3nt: TGCGCCAGCAGCCAAGAGGGACAGGGGTTGACTGAAGCTTTCTTT; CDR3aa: CASSQEGQGLTEAFF
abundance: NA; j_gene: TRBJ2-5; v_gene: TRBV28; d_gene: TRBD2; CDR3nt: TGTGCCAGCAGTTTGCCTCCGTTGGGACTAGCGGTGGGAGAGACCCAGTACTTC; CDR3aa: CASSLPPLGLAVGETQYF
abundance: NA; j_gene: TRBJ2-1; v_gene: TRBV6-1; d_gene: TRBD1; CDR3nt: TGTGCCAGCCTCGGGACAGCTAATGAGCAGTTCTTC; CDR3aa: CASLGTANEQFF
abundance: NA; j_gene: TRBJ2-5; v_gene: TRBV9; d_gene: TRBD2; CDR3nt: TGTGCCAGCAGCGTAGGGAGCGGGGTAGGGCAAGAGACCCAGTACTTC; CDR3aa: CASSVGSGVGQETQYF
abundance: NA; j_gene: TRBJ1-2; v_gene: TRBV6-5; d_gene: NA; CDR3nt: TGTGCCAGCAGCCACGGCGGGGGCTACACCTTC; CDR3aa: CASSHGGGYTF
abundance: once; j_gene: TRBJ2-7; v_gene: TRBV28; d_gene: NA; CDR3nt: TGTGCCAGCAGTTTTAGGGTTTCCGGCGGGATGCTGTACGAGCAGTACTTC; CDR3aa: CASSFRVSGGMLYEQYF
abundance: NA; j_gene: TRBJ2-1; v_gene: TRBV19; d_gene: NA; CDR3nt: TGTGCCAGTAGTATATCGTCTACGAGCTCCTACAATGAGCAGTTCTTC; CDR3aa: CASSISSTSSYNEQFF
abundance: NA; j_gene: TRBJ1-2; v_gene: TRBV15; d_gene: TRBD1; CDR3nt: TGTGCCACCAGCAGCACAGGGGGCCCCAGATGGGGCTACACCTTC; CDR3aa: CATSSTGGPRWGYTF
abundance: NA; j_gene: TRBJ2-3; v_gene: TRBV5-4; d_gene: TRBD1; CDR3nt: TGTGCCAGCAGCCTACCGTGGGACAGGGGCACAGATACGCAGTATTTT; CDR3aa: CASSLPWDRGTDTQYF
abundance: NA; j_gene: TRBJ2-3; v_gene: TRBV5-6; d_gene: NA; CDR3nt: TGTGCCACCCACGACTCAGGGCGCACAGATACGCAGTATTTT; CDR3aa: CATHDSGRTDTQYF
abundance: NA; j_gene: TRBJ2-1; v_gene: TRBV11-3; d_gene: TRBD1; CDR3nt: TGTGCCAGCAGCCGACAGGGGGGGTACAATGAGCAGTTCTTC; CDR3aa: CASSRQGGYNEQFF
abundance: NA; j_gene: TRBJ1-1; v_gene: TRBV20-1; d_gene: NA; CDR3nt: TGCAGTGCTAGAGATTCCTCGGGTGCTTTCTTT; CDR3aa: CSARDSSGAFF
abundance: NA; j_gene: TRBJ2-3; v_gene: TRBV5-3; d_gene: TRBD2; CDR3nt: TGTGCCAGAAGCCGGACTAGCGGGTCTTTCTTATTGGGAGATACGCAGTATTTT; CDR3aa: CARSRTSGSFLLGDTQYF
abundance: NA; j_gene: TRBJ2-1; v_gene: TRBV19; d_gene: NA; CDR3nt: TGTGCCAGTAGTATAGAACCTAGAGGCTACAATGAGCAGTTCTTC; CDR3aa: CASSIEPRGYNEQFF
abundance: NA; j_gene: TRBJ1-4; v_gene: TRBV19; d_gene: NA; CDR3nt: TGTGCCAGCCAAGGGTTGGGGGGGGAAAAACTGTTTTTT; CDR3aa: CASQGLGGEKLFF
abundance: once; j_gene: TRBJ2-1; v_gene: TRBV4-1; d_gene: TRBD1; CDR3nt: TGCGCCAGCAGCCAAGAAGCCCCAGGGGGCACCGCACTCTTC; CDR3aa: CASSQEAPGGTALF
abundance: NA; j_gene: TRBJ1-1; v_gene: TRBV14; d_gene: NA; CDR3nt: TGTGCCAGCAGCCCCGGACAGATCACTGAAGCTTTCTTT; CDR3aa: CASSPGQITEAFF